The T cell receptor (beta chain) under discussion was sequenced for a study of early T cells in non-severe SARS-CoV-2 infection. In the study overall: The authors sequenced bulk RNA from unsorted whole blood, leaving chains unpaired.

This clonotype was observed a handful of times. Its antigen remains unknown. Study-wide results and limits: Lookups in VDJdb leaned toward anti-spike CD8 responses and missed private and CD4 specificities.

Individual cDNA molecules received unique molecular identifiers during library preparation. One entry per CDR3 protein, called by TCRdb with MiXCR from the 5' RACE reads. The data hold tens of thousands of distinct CDR3 sequences, with roughly 11% observed a single time. The receptor was isolated from an adult who was a healthcare worker with PCR-confirmed SARS-CoV-2 infection or an uninfected control (not recorded which). Sequencing used whole blood.

This CDR3 reads CASSPDQNTGELFF. The DNA of the CDR3 is TGTGCCAGCTCACCGGACCAGAACACCGGGGAGCTGTTTTTT. V is TRBV18 and J is TRBJ2-2; no clear D gene. With 3 bases removed from V and 1 base from J, the gap between germline ends came to 6 bases. Germline lookup yields CDR1 KGHSH and CDR2 LQKENI. The CDR3 totals 14 residues.